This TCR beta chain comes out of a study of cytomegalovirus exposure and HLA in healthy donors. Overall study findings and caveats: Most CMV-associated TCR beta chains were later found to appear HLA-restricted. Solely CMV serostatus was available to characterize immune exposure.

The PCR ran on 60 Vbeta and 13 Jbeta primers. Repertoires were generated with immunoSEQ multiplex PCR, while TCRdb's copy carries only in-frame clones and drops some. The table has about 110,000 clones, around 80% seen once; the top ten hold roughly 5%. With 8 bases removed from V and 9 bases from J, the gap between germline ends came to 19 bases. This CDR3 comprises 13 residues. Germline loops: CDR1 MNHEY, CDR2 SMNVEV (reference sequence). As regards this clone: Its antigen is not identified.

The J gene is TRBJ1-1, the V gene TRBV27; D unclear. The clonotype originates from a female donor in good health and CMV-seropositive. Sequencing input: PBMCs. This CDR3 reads CASLSNGKGKAFF. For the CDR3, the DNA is TGTGCCAGCCTCTCGAACGGGAAGGGCAAAGCTTTCTTT.